Listed below are T cell receptor beta chains from one sample, sequenced in a study of T cell changes during pregnancy in multiple sclerosis. Using immunoSEQ multiplex PCR, the repertoire was profiled, and TCRdb retains in-frame clones only, with some absent. The sample includes tens of thousands of clones, 90% of them seen just once. The sequenced sample was peripheral blood, obtained in the third trimester of pregnancy. These receptors were taken from a female donor with multiple sclerosis, enrolled in a pregnancy study. CDR3s include the opening cysteine and the closing phenylalanine or tryptophan. A D gene is named only where the DNA matches it firmly. Where a row states a size, it is once, few, many or the class of an expanded clone; other rows omit it.

j_call	clone_size	d_call	v_call	cdr3_length	cdr3_nt	cdr3_aa
TRBJ2-7	.	.	TRBV30	17	TGTGCCTGGAGTGTTAGCTTATCTGGGCAGGGCTGGAACGAGCAGTACTTC	CAWSVSLSGQGWNEQYF
TRBJ1-2	.	TRBD1	TRBV2	14	TGTGCCAGCAGTCGAGTTACAGGGGGGCATGGCTACACCTTC	CASSRVTGGHGYTF
TRBJ2-5	.	TRBD2	TRBV28	16	TGTGCCAGCAGTTTAAGGCGGGGGGAAAACCAAGAGACCCAGTACTTC	CASSLRRGENQETQYF
TRBJ1-5	.	.	TRBV7-5	11	TGTGTCAGAAGCGACAATAAGTCCCAGCATTTT	CVRSDNKSQHF
TRBJ2-6	.	.	TRBV2	13	TGTGCCAGCAGTGAATCAGGGGCCAACGTCCTGACTTTC	CASSESGANVLTF
TRBJ2-5	.	TRBD2	TRBV28	14	TGTGCCAGCTTTGCGGGGGGATTGTACGAGACCCAGTACTTC	CASFAGGLYETQYF
TRBJ2-5	.	.	TRBV2	12	TGTGCCAGCAGTGAGGCAGAAGAGACCCAGTACTTC	CASSEAEETQYF
TRBJ1-2	.	.	TRBV7-2	19	TGTGCCAGCAGCTTAGCCTTCCCGGGTATGATGGATTTCGACTATGGCTACACCTTC	CASSLAFPGMMDFDYGYTF
TRBJ1-2	.	.	TRBV19	14	TGTGCCAGCAGTACTCGGGGAATTAACTATGGCTACACCTTC	CASSTRGINYGYTF
TRBJ2-2	.	TRBD2	TRBV5-1	15	TGCGCCAGCAGCCCGTTAGCGGGAGGGGCCGGGGAGCTGTTTTTT	CASSPLAGGAGELFF
TRBJ2-7	few	TRBD1	TRBV6-5	15	TGTGCCAGCAGAGACGGTGGGACAGCCTCCTACGAGCAGTACTTC	CASRDGGTASYEQYF
TRBJ2-3	.	.	TRBV30	13	TGTGCCTGGAGTGTACTGGGCGTAGATACGCAGTATTTT	CAWSVLGVDTQYF
TRBJ2-7	.	TRBD1	TRBV12-5	17	TGTGCTAGTGGTTTCTTCTTAGGGGACAGAAGCTCCTACGAGCAGTACTTC	CASGFFLGDRSSYEQYF
TRBJ1-2	.	.	TRBV6-5	14	TGTGCCAGCAGTTACGAACAGGGTTCGTTTGGCTACACCTTC	CASSYEQGSFGYTF